Presented here are 13 T cell receptor beta chains from one specimen sequenced in a study of T cell repertoires in cytomegalovirus infection. Antigens of these TCRs are unknown. Each CDR3 protein is one row after TCRdb ran MiXCR on the reads. The profile covers 450,000 to 600,000 distinct CDR3 sequences, with roughly a third appearing a single time and roughly 16% taken by the ten largest. Source: cultured PBMCs, taken from culture after CMV antigen stimulation. These receptors all stem from a human donor in good health (CMV status not recorded). Some clones in this sample may be carry-over from other donors' samples.

This chain links TRBV12-3 or TRBV12-4 with TRBJ2-1, with 8 nucleotides matching TRBD2. The CDR3 runs to 15 residues. Trimming took 5 bases from V and 6 from J; bases not matched to a gene: 9. The DNA of the CDR3 is TGTGCCAGCAGTCAAGAAATAGCGGGATTCAATGAGCAGTTCTTC. This encodes CASSQEIAGFNEQFF.

This clonotype appeared a single time. The chain carries TRBV4-1 and TRBJ1-5, with D unresolved. Germline loops: CDR1 MGHRA, CDR2 YSYEKL. The CDR3 covers 15 residues. Trimming stripped 3 bases from V and 5 bases from J, with 14 bases between. The CDR3 sequence: CASSHEARRHQPQHF. CDR3 coding DNA: TGCGCCAGCAGCCATGAAGCACGGCGGCATCAGCCCCAGCATTTT.

This rearrangement joins TRBV12-3 or TRBV12-4 to TRBJ1-5, with a tentative D call TRBD1 (5 bases). Trimming stripped 4 bases from V and 4 bases from J, with 8 bases between. This CDR3 has 13 residues. In DNA form, the CDR3 reads TGTGCCAGCAGTTCTGCAGGGAATCAGCCCCAGCATTTT. This gives the protein CASSSAGNQPQHF.

This clonotype was detected only a few times. The chain employs TRBV10-3 and TRBJ2-5, with D perhaps TRBD2 (6 bases). The ends were cut back, 8 bases at V and 2 bases at J, with 6 bases in the middle. The CDR3 covers 11 residues. CDR1 and CDR2 (germline): ENHRY, SYGVKD. CDR3 sequence (DNA): TGTGCCATCGGGGGGCAAGAGACCCAGTACTTC. This encodes CAIGGQETQYF.

The sample holds many counts of this clonotype. The rearrangement links TRBV7-2 to TRBJ2-7, with 9 positions matching TRBD2. In germline, CDR1 is SGHTA, CDR2 FQGNSA. V trimming: 7 bases; J trimming: 4 bases; junction bases outside the gene matches: 14. The CDR3 is 16 residues long. CDR3 in amino acids: CASIVNAAGGRYEQYF. The CDR3 coding sequence is TGTGCCAGCATAGTGAACGCCGCGGGAGGGCGATACGAGCAGTACTTC.

This chain links TRBV6-5 with TRBJ2-3; maybe TRBD2 (5 bases). CDR3 size: 17 residues. The V gene's germline CDR1 is MNHEY and CDR2 SVGAGI. Between the trimmed V and J ends, which lost 5 bases and 5 bases, there was a span of 23 bases. CDR3 bases: TGTGCCAGCAGTCCCTGGGGTAGCGCGAACTCAGGAGATACGCAGTATTTT. Protein: CASSPWGSANSGDTQYF.

V usage is TRBV11-2 and J usage is TRBJ2-1; TRBD1 agrees at 10 bases. The CDR3 covers 15 residues. Germline V gene sequence: CDR1 SGHAT, CDR2 FQNNGV. J lost 9 bases, V lost 5 bases, and 10 bases had no gene match. The DNA of the CDR3 is TGTGCCAGCAGCACCTCCGGGACAGGGGTTGGTGAGCAGTTCTTC. Its protein product is CASSTSGTGVGEQFF.

This chain connects TRBV15 to TRBJ1-6; D call uncertain. CDR1 and CDR2 (germline): LNHNV, YYDKDF (reference sequence). This CDR3 spans 16 amino acids. Trimming stripped 1 base from V and 5 bases from J, with 12 bases between. In DNA form, the CDR3 reads TGTGCCACCAGCAGAGGTACGGCCAGGAATAATTCACCCCTCCACTTT. Amino acid sequence: CATSRGTARNNSPLHF.

The chain links TRBV19 to TRBJ2-3; D is unclear. CDR3 length equals 15 residues. The germline V and J ends were trimmed by 7 bases and 0 bases, with 14 bases remaining between them. The germline V gene encodes CDR1 LNHDA and CDR2 SQIVND (reference sequence). This CDR3 reads CASNQVDASTDTQYF. The CDR3 DNA is TGTGCCAGTAACCAGGTCGATGCTAGCACAGATACGCAGTATTTT.

This sequence joins TRBV7-8 and TRBJ1-4; weak D call: TRBD1 (6 bases). The CDR3 is 17 residues long. The germline V gene encodes CDR1 SGHVS and CDR2 FQNEAQ. V lost 1 base and J lost 7, with 19 bases in between. The CDR3 protein is CASSLVRGGAGTEKLFF. For the CDR3, the DNA is TGTGCCAGCAGCTTAGTCCGCGGGGGGGCTGGGACTGAAAAACTGTTTTTT. Drawing the rest from reference TRBV7-8 and TRBJ1-4, the complete variable domain is GAGVSQSPRYKVAKRGQDVALRCDPISGHVSLFWYQQALGQGPEFLTYFQNEAQLDKSGLPSDRFFAERPEGSVSTLKIQRTQQEDSAVYLCASSLVRGGAGTEKLFFGSGTQLSVL.

The chain is built from TRBV14 and TRBJ2-2, with 9 bases matching TRBD2. CDR1 SGHDN and CDR2 FVKESK come from the germline V gene. The ends lost 5 bases at V and 1 base at J; junction bases unmatched: 2. CDR3 length equals 15 residues. CDR3 coding DNA: TGTGCCAGCAGCGTTAGCGGGAGGAACACCGGGGAGCTGTTTTTT. It yields the protein CASSVSGRNTGELFF.

The chain carries TRBV13 and TRBJ1-4; D is perhaps TRBD1 (6 bases). This CDR3 has 16 residues. Germline V gene lookup returns CDR1 PRHDT and CDR2 FYEKMQ (reference sequence). V gave up 7 bases and J gave up 0 bases, with 15 bases separating them. This CDR3 reads CASNNGGTSTNEKLFF. The CDR3 nucleotides read TGTGCCAGCAACAACGGGGGCACTTCAACTAATGAAAAACTGTTTTTT. Combining the CDR3 with reference TRBV13 and TRBJ1-4 gives the whole variable domain AAGVIQSPRHLIKEKRETATLKCYPIPRHDTVYWYQQGPGQDPQFLISFYEKMQSDKGSIPDRFSAQQFSDYHSELNMSSLELGDSALYFCASNNGGTSTNEKLFFGSGTQLSVL.

The chain is built from TRBV6-6 and TRBJ2-7; 10 bases line up with TRBD2. Per the germline V gene, CDR1 is MNHNY and CDR2 is SVGAGI (reference sequence). Trimming took 4 bases from V and 7 from J; bases not matched to a gene: 4. The CDR3 covers 13 residues. CDR3 sequence reads: CASSSPTSGEQYV. The CDR3 DNA reads TGTGCCAGCAGTTCCCCGACTAGCGGGGAGCAGTACGTC.